This T cell receptor (beta chain) was obtained from a study of blood T cell repertoires in COVID-19. Study-wide background: The United States, Italy and Spain supplied acute and convalescent COVID-19 samples. Sources were T cells, B-cell-depleted T cells, or PBMCs; the material itself was cDNA or gDNA.

In the study's own analysis: Amplification with reference gene primers provided the estimates of nucleated cell counts. Assay used: immunoSEQ multiplex PCR; TCRdb lists only in-frame clones, some missing. V and J calls plus clone size are reproduced from that table; the DNA served to infer D and trimming. Found here are about 200,000 clones, around 83% of them singletons; the top ten hold roughly 10%. V was shortened by 2 bases and J by 5 bases, with 16 bases between the two germline ends. The CDR3 loop spans 15 amino acids. Germline CDR1 is SGHKS and CDR2 is YYEKEE (reference sequence). This clonotype was sampled from a woman between 50 and 59 years old with COVID-19, enrolled during active disease. Sequenced material: peripheral blood. The chain carries TRBV5-5 and TRBJ1-1; no reliable D call. The CDR3 protein is CASSFILLTGTEAFF. The CDR3 DNA is TGTGCCAGCAGCTTCATCCTCTTGACGGGGACTGAAGCTTTCTTT.